The 2 T cell receptor beta chains listed next were all sequenced from one sample in a study of shared T cell receptors in the human thymus (dated by TCRdb to the early 2020s). Library generation was performed with the immunoSEQ multiplex PCR assay. TCRdb limited this immuneACCESS table to in-frame rearrangements with V and J called. A share of clones is missing; checked studies link under half to unresolved V genes, and the rest is unexplained. In all, the sample holds fewer than 700,000 clones, and 70% to 90% of those were seen once. The top ten hold around 0.0099% of the sample. These data are also associated with another study on human thymus T cells.

Sequences were obtained from thymocytes. These receptors were taken from a boy in the first two years of life with a congenital heart defect. Donor details come from another sample of the same person, matched by shared clones.

V gene TRBV6-1 combines with J gene TRBJ2-7, with D perhaps matching TRBD1 (6 bases). The V end lost 5 bases, the J end lost 2 bases, and 13 bases lay between the germline ends. CDR1 and CDR2 from the germline V gene are MNHNS and SASEGT. CDR3 size: 14 residues. The CDR3 region has the DNA TGTGCCAGCAGTCGACAGGCTCTCGCCTACGAGCAGTACTTC. Amino acid sequence: CASSRQALAYEQYF.

In its sample, this clone was seen a few times. The V and J genes are TRBV2 and TRBJ2-7; tentative D call: TRBD1 (6 bases). V lost 0 bases and J 4 bases, leaving 7 bases between the germline ends. The CDR3 sequence is 13 residues long. Germline lookup yields CDR1 SNHLY and CDR2 FYNNEI. CDR3 DNA: TGTGCCAGCAGTGAAGCTGGACAGTACGAGCAGTACTTC. It specifies CASSEAGQYEQYF.